Listed here are 15 T cell receptor beta chains from one sample, sequenced in a study of post-analysis software for immune sequencing data. Study findings and constraints: Four or five TRBV segments were more frequent in patients than controls; TRBV5-6, TRBV5-1 and TRBV20-1 belonged to this group.

Libraries were made from TCR beta cDNA, and they carried unique molecular identifiers. Each CDR3 protein gets one entry after TCRdb re-called the PCR reads with MiXCR. The table lists about 400,000 distinct CDR3 sequences, approximately 38% of them singletons, with around an eighth in the top ten. Their cognate antigens are unknown. The sample consisted of blood. Every receptor here comes from a girl aged 10-17 years with multiple sclerosis.

J is TRBJ2-5 and V is TRBV4-3; 7 bases align to TRBD1. The CDR3 runs 16 residues. CDR1 is LGHNA and CDR2 is YSLEER in the germline V gene. J was trimmed by 3 bases and V by 0 bases; bases with no gene match: 7. CDR3 in amino acids: CASSQEEEGAKETQYF. The CDR3 DNA reads TGCGCCAGCAGCCAAGAAGAAGAGGGGGCGAAAGAGACCCAGTACTTC.

The J gene is TRBJ2-5, the V gene TRBV29-1; possibly TRBD1 or TRBD2 for D (5 bases each). The DNA end favors TRBJ2-7, so the J call may be wrong. The CDR3 has 17 amino acids. Germline V CDR1 and CDR2: SQVTM, ANQGSEA. The chain's CDR3 is CSVEIAPEGKIPYEQYF. The CDR3, as DNA: TGCAGCGTTGAGATTGCCCCCGAGGGGAAAATACCCTACGAGCAGTACTTC.

The chain employs TRBV2 and TRBJ2-3; a weak D match, TRBD2 (6 bases). The CDR3 extends over 13 amino acids. V gave up 7 bases and J gave up 4 bases, with 12 bases separating them. The V gene's germline CDR1 is SNHLY and CDR2 FYNNEI. CDR3 protein: CASILAVPDTQYF. The CDR3 coding sequence is TGTGCCAGCATACTAGCAGTCCCAGATACGCAGTATTTT.

This clonotype was counted only a few times. This chain connects TRBV6-2 or TRBV6-3 to TRBJ2-3; tentatively, D is TRBD2 (7 bases). The CDR3 totals 15 residues. Germline V gene sequence: CDR1 MNHEY, CDR2 SVGEGT. The V end was cut by 1 base, the J end by 3 bases, with 11 bases between. CDR3 residues: CASSYWGGRTDTQYF. The CDR3 nucleotides read TGTGCCAGCAGTTACTGGGGGGGCCGTACAGATACGCAGTATTTT.

This clonotype came up a few times. The chain recombines TRBV19 with TRBJ2-3; D may be TRBD2 (6 bases). The germline gives CDR1 LNHDA, CDR2 SQIVND (reference sequence). Trimming cost V 7 bases and J 7 bases, with 18 bases left between them. This CDR3 has 14 residues. The chain's CDR3 is CASTRRGWTNTQYF. CDR3 DNA sequence: TGTGCCAGTACGCGGAGGGGATGGACCAATACGCAGTATTTT. Full variable domain (remainder filled in from reference TRBV19 and TRBJ2-3): DGGITQSPKYLFRKEGQNVTLSCEQNLNHDAMYWYRQDPGQGLRLIYYSQIVNDFQKGDIAEGYSVSREKKESFPLTVTSAQKNPTAFYLCASTRRGWTNTQYFGPGTRLTVL.

This chain links TRBV21-1 with TRBJ2-7; the D call of TRBD2 is as the table states it, not checked on the DNA. TRBV21-1 is listed as a pseudogene. The CDR3 is 14 amino acids. CDR3 sequence (DNA): TGTGCCAGCAGCGAGACTAGCGGCTCCTACGAGCAGTACTTC. Its protein product is CASSETSGSYEQYF.

J is TRBJ1-1 and V is TRBV7-9; TRBD1 matches at 9 bases. Germline values: CDR1 SEHNR, CDR2 FQNEAQ (reference sequence). The CDR3 contains 15 residues. The junction had 5 bases not matched to a gene; V was cut back by 5 bases and J by 1 base. CDR3 sequence reads: CASSILTGGNTEAFF. In DNA, the CDR3 is TGTGCCAGCAGCATCCTGACAGGGGGGAACACTGAAGCTTTCTTT. Together with reference TRBV7-9 and TRBJ1-1, the CDR3 gives the full variable domain: DTGVSQNPRHKITKRGQNVTFRCDPISEHNRLYWYRQTLGQGPEFLTYFQNEAQLEKSRLLSDRFSAERPKGSFSTLEIQRTEQGDSAMYLCASSILTGGNTEAFFGQGTRLTVV.

The chain is built from TRBV6-5 and TRBJ2-7; D remains unclear. Germline CDR1 MNHEY, CDR2 SVGAGI. There are 15 residues in the CDR3. V was pared by 6 bases and J by 2 bases, with 17 bases between. CDR3 in DNA: TGTGCCAGCAGGGCCTCTTCCGACCCAACCTACGAGCAGTACTTC. This gives the protein CASRASSDPTYEQYF.

The chain recombines TRBV6-1 with TRBJ2-3, with 8 bases lining up with TRBD2. Germline lookup yields CDR1 MNHNS and CDR2 SASEGT. This CDR3 contains 18 residues. V dropped 8 bases and J dropped 1; count of bases not matched to a gene: 17. The CDR3 here is CASETGGVRIQGTDTQYF. The CDR3 nucleotides are TGTGCCAGCGAAACCGGGGGGGTTAGAATCCAGGGCACAGATACGCAGTATTTT.

This clonotype was seen more than once but under ten times. The rearrangement uses TRBV20-1 and TRBJ2-3; a weak D match, TRBD2 (6 bases). Germline values: CDR1 DFQATT, CDR2 SNEGSKA (reference sequence). The length of the CDR3 is 14 residues. Trimming cost V 3 bases and J 2 bases, with 12 bases left between them. The chain's CDR3 is CSASRRGPTDTQYF. CDR3 coding DNA: TGCAGTGCTAGTAGGCGGGGACCCACAGATACGCAGTATTTT.

On this clonotype: A much larger clone differs by one base, so this may be a read error. V is TRBV4-1 and J is TRBJ1-1; 11 bases fit TRBD1. The germline V gene encodes CDR1 MGHRA and CDR2 YSYEKL. The CDR3 length is 14 residues. The DNA of the CDR3 is TGCGCCAGCAGCTGGGACAGGGGGAACATTGAAGCTTTCTTT. Its protein is CASSWDRGNIEAFF.

The chain combines TRBV20-1 with TRBJ2-5; D might be TRBD1 (5 bases). Germline CDR1 DFQATT, CDR2 SNEGSKA (reference sequence). This CDR3 is built from 12 residues. Trimming left V 6 bases short and J 5 bases short, with 13 bases between. CDR3 amino acids: CSAQQGQETQYF. DNA for the CDR3: TGCAGTGCCCAGCAGGGTCAGGAGACCCAGTACTTC.

The V gene is TRBV7-9, the J gene TRBJ2-2; D may be TRBD1 or TRBD2 (5 bases each). V lost 0 bases, J lost 6 bases, and 11 bases lay in between. The germline gives CDR1 SEHNR, CDR2 FQNEAQ (reference sequence). The CDR3 has 15 residues. CDR3 in amino acids: CASSLAGPTSGELFF. CDR3 sequence (DNA): TGTGCCAGCAGCTTAGCGGGACCGACCTCCGGGGAGCTGTTTTTT.

This chain links TRBV4-1 with TRBJ2-1; D is undetermined. The CDR3 contains 14 residues. Trimming removed 0 bases at V and 10 bases at J, with 13 bases between. Germline V gene sequence: CDR1 MGHRA, CDR2 YSYEKL. This CDR3 reads CASSQDIGFAEQFF. The CDR3 nucleotides read TGCGCCAGCAGCCAAGATATAGGGTTTGCGGAGCAGTTCTTC.

This clonotype came up a few times. The chain is built from TRBV29-1 and TRBJ2-1; the D is unclear. Germline CDR1 SQVTM, CDR2 ANQGSEA. CDR3 size: 15 residues. The germline V and J ends were trimmed by 7 bases and 0 bases, with 16 bases remaining between them. The DNA for the CDR3 is TGCAGCGCGAGTCCATCCCCGAGCTCCTACAATGAGCAGTTCTTC. Translating it yields CSASPSPSSYNEQFF.